The 14 T cell receptor beta chains presented below share a single source sample, sequenced in a study of graft-versus-host responses after intestinal transplantation. This table comes from immunoSEQ multiplex PCR, and its TCRdb copy is limited to in-frame clones, with some not included. The data show around 78,000 clones, with around 87% seen just once and about 8% held by the top ten. The antigens these receptors bind are not known. This specimen consisted of unstimulated CD8+ T cells sorted from spleen or lymph node cells, obtained before transplant. These receptors were taken from a human donor who was the organ donor for an intestinal transplant.

Only one count was recorded for this clone. The chain links TRBV27 to TRBJ2-2; D uncertain. Germline CDR1 reads MNHEY; CDR2 reads SMNVEV (reference sequence). Trimming removed 2 bases from V and 4 bases from J, with 5 bases in between. This CDR3 has 13 residues. Here the CDR3 reads CASSLSFTGELFF. The CDR3 DNA reads TGTGCCAGCAGTTTAAGTTTCACCGGGGAGCTGTTTTTT.

This clone came up a few times. The V and J genes are TRBV6-1 and TRBJ1-2, with D unclear. The germline V gene encodes CDR1 MNHNS and CDR2 SASEGT. The CDR3 totals 13 residues. Trimming stripped 6 bases from V and 8 bases from J, with 16 bases between. The CDR3 DNA sequence: TGTGCCAGCAGCGCCACACCCGCGGTCGGCTACACCTTC. Its translation is CASSATPAVGYTF.

The V call is TRBV4-2, the J call TRBJ2-7; D is possibly TRBD2 (5 bases). V was cut by 0 bases and J by 0 bases, with 6 bases left in between. Germline CDR1 and CDR2: LGHNA and YNFKEQ. The CDR3 totals 14 residues. CDR3 in DNA: TGTGCCAGCAGCCAAGAGGCGGGCTCCTACGAGCAGTACTTC. This codes for CASSQEAGSYEQYF.

The rearrangement joins TRBV30 to TRBJ2-1; no definite D call. This CDR3 region has 13 residues. Germline-derived CDR1 and CDR2 are GTSNPN and SVGIG (reference sequence). Deletions cut 0 bases from V and 9 bases from J, with 12 bases between. The chain's CDR3 is CAWSVRRTPEQFF. CDR3 DNA: TGTGCCTGGAGTGTACGGCGGACGCCTGAGCAGTTCTTC.

The rearrangement uses TRBV6-9 and TRBJ2-7; 8 nucleotides align to TRBD1. The CDR3 runs 14 residues. Trimming at V came to 6 bases and at J to 3 bases, leaving 7 bases not matched to a gene. CDR1 is MNHGY and CDR2 is SVAAGI in the germline V gene. The DNA of the CDR3 is TGTGCCAGCAGCCAGACAGGGGATATCTACGAGCAGTACTTC. This encodes CASSQTGDIYEQYF.

The chain combines TRBV30 with TRBJ1-1, with a possible D match to TRBD1 (5 bases). CDR3 length: 13 amino acids. Germline lookup yields CDR1 GTSNPN and CDR2 SVGIG (reference sequence). The V and J ends lost 0 bases and 2 bases respectively, with 7 bases between them. The chain's CDR3 is CAWSVDSNTEAFF. The CDR3 DNA reads as TGTGCCTGGAGTGTCGACAGCAACACTGAAGCTTTCTTT.

J is TRBJ2-3 and V is TRBV5-6; D not resolved. Trimming left V 0 bases short and J 6 bases short, with 11 bases between. CDR3 length: 14 amino acids. The V gene's germline CDR1 is SGHDT and CDR2 YYEEEE. The CDR3 sequence is CASSLGGVGDTQYF. The CDR3 region has the DNA TGTGCCAGCAGCTTGGGTGGGGTTGGGGATACGCAGTATTTT.

The chain joins TRBV30 to TRBJ2-1; tentatively, D is TRBD1 or TRBD2 (5 bases each). Trimming pared 1 base from V and 8 bases from J, leaving 6 bases between. Germline-derived CDR1 and CDR2 are GTSNPN and SVGIG (reference sequence). The CDR3 contains 11 residues. The CDR3 DNA reads TGTGCCTGGAGTGGGGGACATGAGCAGTTCTTC. The encoded protein is CAWSGGHEQFF.

This clone was detected once. V is TRBV27 and J is TRBJ2-2; no definite D call. CDR3 length equals 12 residues. Deletions cut 5 bases from V and 5 bases from J, with 6 bases between. The germline V gene has CDR1 MNHEY and CDR2 SMNVEV (reference sequence). The CDR3 DNA reads TGTGCCAGCAGTCTCGGAACCGGGGAGCTGTTTTTT. It is translated as CASSLGTGELFF.

This chain uses TRBV28 with TRBJ1-2; TRBD1 agrees at 10 bases. This CDR3 has 15 residues. The germline V gene encodes CDR1 MDHEN and CDR2 SYDVKM. J gave up 4 bases and V 5 bases, and 7 bases lay outside the gene matches. CDR3 sequence reads: CASSLPGQGIYGYTF. In DNA, the CDR3 is TGTGCCAGCAGTCTTCCGGGACAGGGGATCTATGGCTACACCTTC.

The gene calls are TRBV27 and TRBJ2-7; D may be TRBD1 (5 bases). V gave up 4 bases and J gave up 1 base, with 11 bases separating them. The CDR3 consists of 14 residues. Germline values: CDR1 MNHEY, CDR2 SMNVEV (reference sequence). The CDR3 nucleotides read TGTGCCAGCAGTTCTACCTCAGGGTCCTACGAGCAGTACTTC. Amino acid sequence: CASSSTSGSYEQYF.

This chain uses TRBV4-2 with TRBJ2-3; D is possibly TRBD2 (6 bases). Germline CDR1 is LGHNA and CDR2 is YNFKEQ. The CDR3 contains 13 residues. Trimming removed 4 bases from V and 7 bases from J, with 12 bases in between. The CDR3 nucleotides read TGTGCCAGCAGCCCCCTCCGCGGGAATACGCAGTATTTT. It translates to CASSPLRGNTQYF.

The rearrangement joins TRBV6-1 to TRBJ2-3; D perhaps matches TRBD2 (5 bases). This CDR3 region has 15 residues. Germline V gives CDR1 MNHNS, CDR2 SASEGT. The ends were cut back, 6 bases at V and 2 bases at J, with 15 bases in the middle. CDR3 coding DNA: TGTGCCAGCAGCGTGGGGTCGACTAACACAGATACGCAGTATTTT. Translated: CASSVGSTNTDTQYF.

V usage is TRBV28 and J usage is TRBJ2-5; perhaps D is TRBD1 or TRBD2 (5 bases each). Germline-derived CDR1 and CDR2 are MDHEN and SYDVKM. The CDR3 consists of 15 residues. Trimming removed 8 bases from V and 2 bases from J, with 18 bases in between. In DNA, the CDR3 is TGTGCCAGCCTCGGTGGGTCCGGGACGCAAGAGACCCAGTACTTC. Translated: CASLGGSGTQETQYF.